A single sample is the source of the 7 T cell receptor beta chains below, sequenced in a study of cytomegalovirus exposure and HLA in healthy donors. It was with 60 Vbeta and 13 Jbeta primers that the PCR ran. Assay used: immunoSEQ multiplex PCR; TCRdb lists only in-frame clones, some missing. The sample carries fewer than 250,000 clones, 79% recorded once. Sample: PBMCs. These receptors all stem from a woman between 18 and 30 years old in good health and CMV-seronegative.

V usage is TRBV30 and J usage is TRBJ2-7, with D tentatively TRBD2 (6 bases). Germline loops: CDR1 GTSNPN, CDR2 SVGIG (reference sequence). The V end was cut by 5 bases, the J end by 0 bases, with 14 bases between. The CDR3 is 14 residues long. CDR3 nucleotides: TGTGCCTGGGACAGCGGGCCCAGCTCCTACGAGCAGTACTTC. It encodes CAWDSGPSSYEQYF.

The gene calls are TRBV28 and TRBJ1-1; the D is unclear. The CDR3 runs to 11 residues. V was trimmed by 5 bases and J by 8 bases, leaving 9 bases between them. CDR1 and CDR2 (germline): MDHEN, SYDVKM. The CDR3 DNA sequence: TGTGCCAGCAGTCCCGGGTCGGAAGCTTTCTTT. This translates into CASSPGSEAFF.

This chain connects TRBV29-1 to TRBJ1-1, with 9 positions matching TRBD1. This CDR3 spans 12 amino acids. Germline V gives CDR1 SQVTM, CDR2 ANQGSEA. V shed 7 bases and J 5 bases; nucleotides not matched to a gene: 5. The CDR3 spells CSARTGVTEAFF. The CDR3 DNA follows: TGCAGCGCTCGGACAGGGGTGACTGAAGCTTTCTTT. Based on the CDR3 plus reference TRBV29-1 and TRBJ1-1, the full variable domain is SAVISQKPSRDICQRGTSLTIQCQVDSQVTMMFWYRQQPGQSLTLIATANQGSEATYESGFVIDKFPISRPNLTFSTLTVSNMSPEDSSIYLCSARTGVTEAFFGQGTRLTVV.

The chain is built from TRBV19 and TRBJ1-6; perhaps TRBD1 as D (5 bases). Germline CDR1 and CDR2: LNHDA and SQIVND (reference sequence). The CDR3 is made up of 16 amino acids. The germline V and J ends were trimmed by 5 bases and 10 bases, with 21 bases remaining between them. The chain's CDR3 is CASSFLGLKTGSPLHF. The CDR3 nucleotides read TGTGCCAGTAGTTTCTTGGGACTCAAGACTGGCTCACCCCTCCACTTT.

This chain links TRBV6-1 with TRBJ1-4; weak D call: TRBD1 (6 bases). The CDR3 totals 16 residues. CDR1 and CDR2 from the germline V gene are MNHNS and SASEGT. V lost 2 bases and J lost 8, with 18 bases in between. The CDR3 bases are TGTGCCAGCAGTGAACCTGGGGGGGGCGGAAGAGAAAAACTGTTTTTT. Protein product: CASSEPGGGGREKLFF.

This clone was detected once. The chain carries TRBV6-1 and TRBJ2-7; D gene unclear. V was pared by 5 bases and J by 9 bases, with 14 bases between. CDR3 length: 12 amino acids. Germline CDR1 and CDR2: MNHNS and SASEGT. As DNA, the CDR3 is TGTGCCAGCAGTCCCGACACCGTCGGGCAGTACTTC. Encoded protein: CASSPDTVGQYF.

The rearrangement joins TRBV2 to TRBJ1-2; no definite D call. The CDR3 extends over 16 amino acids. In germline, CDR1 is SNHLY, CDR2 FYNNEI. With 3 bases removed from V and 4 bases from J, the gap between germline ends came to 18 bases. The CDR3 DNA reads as TGTGCCAGCAGTGATAATCGTCCAAACACAGCCTATGGCTACACCTTC. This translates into CASSDNRPNTAYGYTF.